One and the same sample provided the 13 T cell receptor beta chains below, sequenced in a study of control samples from healthy donors and cancer patients. Method: immunoSEQ multiplex PCR; TCRdb's copy keeps in-frame clones and lacks some. Of over 50,000 clones listed, under 90% are singletons. Sequences were obtained from blood. The receptors were sampled from an older man in good health.

The genes are TRBV14 and TRBJ1-5; no firm D call. Germline assignment: CDR1 SGHDN and CDR2 FVKESK. Between the trimmed V and J ends, which lost 1 base and 12 bases, there was a span of 10 bases. This CDR3 spans 12 amino acids. The CDR3 DNA follows: TGTGCCAGCAGCCAAGGTTATGACCGCCAGCATTTT. Residues: CASSQGYDRQHF. Full variable domain (remainder filled in from reference TRBV14 and TRBJ1-5): EAGVTQFPSHSVIEKGQTVTLRCDPISGHDNLYWYRRVMGKEIKFLLHFVKESKQDESGMPNNRFLAERTGGTYSTLKVQPAELEDSGVYFCASSQGYDRQHFGDGTRLSIL.

V is TRBV5-1 and J is TRBJ1-1; D is ambiguous. The CDR3 runs 14 residues. CDR1 and CDR2 (germline): SGHRS, YFSETQ. Trimming stripped 2 bases from V and 2 bases from J, with 10 bases between. The CDR3 sequence: CASSFDRDNTEAFF. The CDR3 coding sequence is TGCGCCAGCAGCTTTGACCGGGATAACACTGAAGCTTTCTTT.

This clone was seen once. The V gene is TRBV29-1, the J gene TRBJ2-1; 11 positions agree with TRBD2. The CDR3 contains 14 residues. Germline CDR1 SQVTM, CDR2 ANQGSEA. With V trimmed by 8 bases and J by 6 bases, 9 bases remained unmatched. The CDR3 bases are TGCAGCCTTACGATAGCGGGGGGGCCCAATGAGCAGTTCTTC. It translates to CSLTIAGGPNEQFF.

The rearrangement links TRBV11-2 to TRBJ2-2; TRBD2 aligns across 10 bases. The CDR3 consists of 16 residues. V was clipped by 4 bases and J by 3 bases; unmatched bases: 5. Per germline, CDR1 SGHAT and CDR2 FQNNGV. CDR3 protein: CASSSQRGGYTGELFF. The CDR3 DNA reads TGTGCCAGCAGCTCCCAGCGGGGGGGATACACCGGGGAGCTGTTTTTT. Together with reference TRBV11-2 and TRBJ2-2, the CDR3 gives the full variable domain: EAGVAQSPRYKIIEKRQSVAFWCNPISGHATLYWYQQILGQGPKLLIQFQNNGVVDDSQLPKDRFSAERLKGVDSTLKIQPAKLEDSAVYLCASSSQRGGYTGELFFGEGSRLTVL.

This chain uses TRBV7-9 with TRBJ2-7; D gene uncertain. Germline loops: CDR1 SEHNR, CDR2 FQNEAQ (reference sequence). The germline V and J ends were trimmed by 0 bases and 10 bases, with 7 bases remaining between them. The CDR3 contains 11 residues. CDR3 residues: CASSLAGPQYF. The CDR3 nucleotides are TGTGCCAGCAGCTTAGCAGGGCCTCAGTACTTC.

V and J are TRBV2 and TRBJ1-5, with D perhaps matching TRBD1 (6 bases). The CDR3 spans 14 residues. Germline CDR1 and CDR2: SNHLY and FYNNEI. V lost 4 bases to trimming and J lost 3 bases, with 10 bases between them. The CDR3 nucleotides read TGTGCCAGCAGTGCGGGACAAAACAATCAGCCCCAGCATTTT. It yields the protein CASSAGQNNQPQHF.

This clone was seen only once. V and J are TRBV11-3 and TRBJ2-1; 10 nucleotides agree with TRBD2. V gave up 4 bases and J gave up 2 bases; unmatched junction bases: 5. Germline V lookup: CDR1 SGHNT, CDR2 YENEEA. The CDR3 length is 16 residues. The CDR3 is CASSSVTSGTYNEQFF. The CDR3 DNA sequence: TGTGCCAGCAGCTCAGTAACTAGCGGGACCTACAATGAGCAGTTCTTC.

The chain is built from TRBV5-4 and TRBJ2-1; D is undetermined. This CDR3 has 13 residues. Trimming took off 2 bases at V and 6 bases at J, with 9 bases between the two ends. Germline V gives CDR1 SGHNT, CDR2 YYREEE (reference sequence). CDR3 coding DNA: TGTGCCAGCAGCTTCGGCAGGATCAATGAGCAGTTCTTC. It translates to CASSFGRINEQFF.

The rearrangement uses TRBV12-3 or TRBV12-4 and TRBJ2-2; D unclear. V gave up 6 bases and J gave up 1 base, with 6 bases separating them. This CDR3 contains 13 residues. The CDR3 region has the DNA TGTGCCAGCAGCCCCAGGAACACCGGGGAGCTGTTTTTT. Its protein product is CASSPRNTGELFF.

This chain connects TRBV27 to TRBJ1-3; no firm D call. Trimming removed 3 bases from V and 0 bases from J, with 9 bases in between. The CDR3 extends over 15 amino acids. Germline V gene data show CDR1 as MNHEY and CDR2 as SMNVEV (reference sequence). CDR3 bases: TGTGCCAGCAGTTTGTCAGTCTCCTCTGGAAACACCATATATTTT. This encodes CASSLSVSSGNTIYF.

This chain joins TRBV18 and TRBJ1-3, with D perhaps matching TRBD1 (5 bases). There are 18 residues in the CDR3. Germline assignment: CDR1 KGHSH and CDR2 LQKENI. The V and J ends lost 1 base and 8 bases respectively, with 24 bases between them. In DNA, the CDR3 is TGTGCCAGCTCACCACGGGTCTCCAGGGAAATGAGAGTTGACACCATATATTTT. It yields the protein CASSPRVSREMRVDTIYF.

The V call is TRBV19, the J call TRBJ1-5; D not resolved. Germline values: CDR1 LNHDA, CDR2 SQIVND (reference sequence). V was cut by 0 bases and J by 5 bases, with 8 bases left in between. The CDR3 is 14 amino acids. The CDR3 is CASSIEGLDQPQHF. The CDR3 coding sequence is TGTGCCAGTAGTATAGAAGGGTTGGATCAGCCCCAGCATTTT.

The rearrangement links TRBV19 to TRBJ1-5; no clear D gene. Between the trimmed V and J ends, which lost 3 bases and 5 bases, there was a span of 8 bases. There are 13 residues in the CDR3. CDR1 LNHDA and CDR2 SQIVND come from the germline V gene (reference sequence). CDR3 bases: TGTGCCAGTAGTATGGGGAGAGATCAGCCCCAGCATTTT. Protein: CASSMGRDQPQHF. The full variable domain, rest sourced from reference TRBV19 and TRBJ1-5, is DGGITQSPKYLFRKEGQNVTLSCEQNLNHDAMYWYRQDPGQGLRLIYYSQIVNDFQKGDIAEGYSVSREKKESFPLTVTSAQKNPTAFYLCASSMGRDQPQHFGDGTRLSIL.